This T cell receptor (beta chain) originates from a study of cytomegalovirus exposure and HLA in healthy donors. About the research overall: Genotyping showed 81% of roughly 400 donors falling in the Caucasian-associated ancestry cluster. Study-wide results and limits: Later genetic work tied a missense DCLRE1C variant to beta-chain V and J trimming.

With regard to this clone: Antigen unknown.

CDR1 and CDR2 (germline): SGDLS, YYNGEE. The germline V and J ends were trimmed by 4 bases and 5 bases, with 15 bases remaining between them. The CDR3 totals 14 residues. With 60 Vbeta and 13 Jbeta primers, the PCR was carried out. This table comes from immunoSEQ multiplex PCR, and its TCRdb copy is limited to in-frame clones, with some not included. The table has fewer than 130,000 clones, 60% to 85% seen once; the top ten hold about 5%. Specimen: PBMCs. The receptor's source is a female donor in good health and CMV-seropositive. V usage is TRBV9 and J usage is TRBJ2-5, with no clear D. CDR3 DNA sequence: TGTGCCAGCAGCTCCCCGAGTAGTGGTGAGACCCAGTACTTC. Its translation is CASSSPSSGETQYF.